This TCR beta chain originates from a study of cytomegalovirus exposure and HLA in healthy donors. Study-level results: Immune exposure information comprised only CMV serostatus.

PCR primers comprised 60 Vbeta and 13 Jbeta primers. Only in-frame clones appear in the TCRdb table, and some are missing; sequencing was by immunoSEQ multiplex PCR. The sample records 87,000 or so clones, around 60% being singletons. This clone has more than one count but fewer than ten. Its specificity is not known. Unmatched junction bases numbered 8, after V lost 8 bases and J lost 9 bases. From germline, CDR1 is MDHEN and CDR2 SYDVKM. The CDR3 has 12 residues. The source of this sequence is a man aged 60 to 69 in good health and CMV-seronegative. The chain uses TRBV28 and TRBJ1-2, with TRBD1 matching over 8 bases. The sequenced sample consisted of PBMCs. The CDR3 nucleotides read TGTGCCAGCGCCCCAGGGGGCAAAAGCTACACCTTC. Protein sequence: CASAPGGKSYTF.